A single TCR beta chain is shown here with its context. The table came from immunoSEQ multiplex PCR; TCRdb's copy has only in-frame clones and leaves some out. The data hold tens of thousands of clones, with approximately 81% observed a single time. These data come from a study of OX40 agonist ivuxolimab in advanced cancers. This receptor was obtained from an adult with an advanced solid tumor such as melanoma, head and neck, liver or kidney cancer. Sequencing used CD4+ or CD8+ T cells sorted from blood, obtained in a trial of the OX40 agonist ivuxolimab.

CDR3 nucleotides: TGTGCCAGCAGTTACTCCTTGGGACTAGCGGGATCTGAGCAGTTCTTC. Translation gives CASSYSLGLAGSEQFF. The chain couples TRBV6-5 to TRBJ2-1, with TRBD2 matching 13 bases. Per the germline V gene, CDR1 is MNHEY and CDR2 is SVGAGI. The V and J ends lost 0 bases and 9 bases, in that order; junction bases with no gene match: 5. The CDR3 is 16 amino acids.